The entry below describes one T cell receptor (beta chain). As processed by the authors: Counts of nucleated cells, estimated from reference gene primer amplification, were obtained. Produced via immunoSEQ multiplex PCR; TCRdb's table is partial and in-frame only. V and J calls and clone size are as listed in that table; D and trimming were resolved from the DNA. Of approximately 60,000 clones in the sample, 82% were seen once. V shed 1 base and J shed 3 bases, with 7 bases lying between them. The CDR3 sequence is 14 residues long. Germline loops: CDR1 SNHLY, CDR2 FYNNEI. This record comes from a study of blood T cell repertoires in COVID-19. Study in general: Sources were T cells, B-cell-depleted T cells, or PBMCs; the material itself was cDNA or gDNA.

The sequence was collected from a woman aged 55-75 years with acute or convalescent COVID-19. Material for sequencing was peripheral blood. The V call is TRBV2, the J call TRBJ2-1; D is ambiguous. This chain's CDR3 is CASSEGRNYNEQFF. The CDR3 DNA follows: TGTGCCAGCAGTGAAGGCAGAAACTACAATGAGCAGTTCTTC. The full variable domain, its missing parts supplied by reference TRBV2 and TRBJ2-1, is EPEVTQTPSHQVTQMGQEVILRCVPISNHLYFYWYRQILGQKVEFLVSFYNNEISEKSEIFDDQFSVERPDGSNFTLKIRSTKLEDSAMYFCASSEGRNYNEQFFGPGTRLTVL.